This TCR beta chain was captured in a study of cytotoxic CD8 clonotypes in ibrutinib-treated CLL (dated by TCRdb to 2020 to 2023). Study-level background: In this cohort, approximately 15 patients were treatment-naive and about ten were relapsed/refractory, while around 18 had unmutated IGHV. The response samples were drawn at a median of roughly eleven months into treatment, with a range of roughly 6 to 36 months. Every remission and progressive disease sample was obtained while ibrutinib was still being received by the patients. On average, each sample yielded about 250,000 productive templates and tens of thousands of productive rearrangements. Of the 85 to 95 participants in the trial, 25 to 30 had longitudinal samples available. Responses were partial in roughly 24 patients and complete in 2; after median about 5.5 years follow-up, some 15 stayed in remission and around 12 progressed. Cryopreserved peripheral blood mononuclear cells were obtained prior to treatment, at the time of response, and at either disease progression or sustained remission. Overall study results and their limits: Baseline clonality exceeded that of age-matched healthy donors and correlated strongly with circulating CD8+ T-cell counts. Sustained-remission and progressing patients did not have matched sampling times, and lymph node repertoires were not examined. Public clonotypes were rare and either shrank or stayed stable during treatment, and the rise in clonality at ibrutinib response reflected expansion of private clonotypes. An increase in clonality was observed at ibrutinib response, with clonality remaining stable during sustained remission and falling back toward baseline at progression.

The germline V gene specifies SGHTA as CDR1 and FQGNSA as CDR2. From cysteine to phenylalanine, the CDR3 is 15 amino acids long. CDR3 DNA only is kept here, 45 bases in frame from base 1. Trimming removed 2 bases from V and 0 bases from J, leaving 7 bases between the germline ends. A MiSeq instrument was used for deep resolution sequencing, which targeted depths ranging from 1 in 1 million up to 1 in 200,000 T cells, with coverage averaging 10x for each clonotype. The immunoSEQ hsTCRB Kit was used to generate TCR beta libraries. The study's processing was this. ImmunoSEQ Data Assistant and ImmunoSEQ Analyzer were used for data analysis, and V, D and J genes were assigned according to IMGT definitions. Clonality was computed as one minus normalized Shannon entropy of productive rearrangement frequencies, ranging from 0 to 1. Only overrepresented clonotypes making up at least 0.05% of each patient's repertoire were included in the public clonotype analysis. Thirteen age-matched healthy donor repertoires from immuneACCESS were used as controls for clonality. TCRdb holds this immuneACCESS table with in-frame rearrangements only. Some clones are missing; in checked studies, unresolved V genes explain under half, and the rest has no known cause. That table gives V, J and clone size, and the DNA gave D and trimming. The sample has 58,000 or so clones on record, roughly 57% of them singletons. Of the sample, under 15% is held by the ten largest clones.

According to the study, the label for this sample's time point signals: about 11 months on ibrutinib. For TCR beta library preparation, approximately 2.2 micrograms of genomic DNA were isolated from cryopreserved PBMCs. Longitudinal blood samples from CLL patients on ibrutinib monotherapy underwent high-throughput TCR beta sequencing. The patients took part in an open-label, single-center phase 2 trial of ibrutinib monotherapy. A remark on this clone: Its antigen target is currently unknown. No base quality values were provided; no much bigger clone lies one nucleotide off.

The chain is encoded by TRBV7-2 joined to TRBJ2-2; the D gene cannot be resolved reliably. The clonotype originates from a human donor with chronic lymphocytic leukemia. Sequencing used PBMCs, obtained after 12 months of ibrutinib treatment. The CDR3 amino acid sequence is: CASSLTAANTGELFF. The DNA sequence follows: TGTGCCAGCAGCTTAACGGCGGCGAACACCGGGGAGCTGTTTTTT.